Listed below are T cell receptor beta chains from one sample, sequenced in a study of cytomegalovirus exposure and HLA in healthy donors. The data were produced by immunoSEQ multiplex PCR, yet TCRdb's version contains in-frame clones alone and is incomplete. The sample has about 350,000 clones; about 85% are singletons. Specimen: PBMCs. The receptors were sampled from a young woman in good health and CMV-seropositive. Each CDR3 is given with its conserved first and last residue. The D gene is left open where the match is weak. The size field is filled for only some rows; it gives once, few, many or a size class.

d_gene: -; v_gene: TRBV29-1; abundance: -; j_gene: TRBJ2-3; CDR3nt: TGCAGCGCCAGGAGTCCATCTAGCACAGATACGCAGTATTTT; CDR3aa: CSARSPSSTDTQYF
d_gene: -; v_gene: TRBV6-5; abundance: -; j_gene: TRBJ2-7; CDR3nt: TGTGCCAGCAGTCAGGCCTACGAGCAGTACTTC; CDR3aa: CASSQAYEQYF
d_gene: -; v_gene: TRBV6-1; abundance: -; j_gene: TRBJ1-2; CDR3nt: TGTGCCAGCAGTGAAGCGCGGTTAGGGGCGTATGGCTACACCTTC; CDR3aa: CASSEARLGAYGYTF
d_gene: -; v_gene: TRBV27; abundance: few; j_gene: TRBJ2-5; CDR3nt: TGTGCCAGCAGTCTTCGGACGGACGGGGAGACCCAGTACTTC; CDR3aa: CASSLRTDGETQYF
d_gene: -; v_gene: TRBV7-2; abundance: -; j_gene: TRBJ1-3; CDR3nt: TGTGCCAGCAGCTTAGTTATGACCGCCCTAGGGCCTGGAAACACCATATATTTT; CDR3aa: CASSLVMTALGPGNTIYF
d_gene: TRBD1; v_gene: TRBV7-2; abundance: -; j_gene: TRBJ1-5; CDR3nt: TGTGCCAGCAGCTCTAGGACAGGGCGAAGCAATCAGCCCCAGCATTTT; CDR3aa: CASSSRTGRSNQPQHF
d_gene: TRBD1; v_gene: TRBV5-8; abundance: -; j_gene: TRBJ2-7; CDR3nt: TGTGCCAGCATGAGACAGGGGCGCGAGCAGTACTTC; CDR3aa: CASMRQGREQYF
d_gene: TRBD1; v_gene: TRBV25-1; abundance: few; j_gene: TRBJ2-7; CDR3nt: TGTGCCAGCAGTGAGGGACAGTGGGGATACGAGCAGTACTTC; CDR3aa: CASSEGQWGYEQYF
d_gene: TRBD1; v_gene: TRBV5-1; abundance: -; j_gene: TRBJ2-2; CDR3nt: TGCGCCAGCAGCTTACAGGGGCCCAACACCGGGGAGCTGTTTTTT; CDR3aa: CASSLQGPNTGELFF
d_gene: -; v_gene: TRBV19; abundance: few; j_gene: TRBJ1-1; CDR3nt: TGTGCCAGTAGTATATACAGCTATCAGGAGAACACTGAAGCTTTCTTT; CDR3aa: CASSIYSYQENTEAFF
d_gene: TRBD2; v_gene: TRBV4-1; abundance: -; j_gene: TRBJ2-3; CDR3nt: TGCGCCAGCAGCCAAGTCCTAGCGGGGGCAGATACGCAGTATTTT; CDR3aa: CASSQVLAGADTQYF
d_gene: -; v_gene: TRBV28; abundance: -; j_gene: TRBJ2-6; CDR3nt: TGTGCCAGCAGTTTAATCCGTCTGCGATCTGGGGCCAACGTCCTGACTTTC; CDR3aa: CASSLIRLRSGANVLTF
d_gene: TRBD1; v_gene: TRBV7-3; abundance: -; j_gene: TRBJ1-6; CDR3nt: TGTGCCAGCAGCCCAGGGTCAGGGGGTGGTTCACCCCTCCACTTT; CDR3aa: CASSPGSGGGSPLHF
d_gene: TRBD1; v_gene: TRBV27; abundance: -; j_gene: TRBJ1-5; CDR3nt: TGTGCCAGCAGTTTGGGGCCTTCCCGCCTCGGACAGGGCCATTATAGCAATCAGCCCCAGCATTTT; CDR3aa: CASSLGPSRLGQGHYSNQPQHF
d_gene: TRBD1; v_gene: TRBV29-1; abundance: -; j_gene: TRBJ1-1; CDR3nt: TGCAGCGTTGGGACAGGCAACACTGAAGCTTTCTTT; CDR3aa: CSVGTGNTEAFF
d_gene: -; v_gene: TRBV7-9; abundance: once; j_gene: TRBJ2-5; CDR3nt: TGTGCCAGCAGCTATAGCAGGGGACGCACGCAAGAGACCCAGTACTTC; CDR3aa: CASSYSRGRTQETQYF
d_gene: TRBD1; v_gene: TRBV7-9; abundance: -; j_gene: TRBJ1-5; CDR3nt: TGTGCCAGCACCCCCGGACAGGGGGCGGTCGGCAATCAGCCCCAGCATTTT; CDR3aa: CASTPGQGAVGNQPQHF
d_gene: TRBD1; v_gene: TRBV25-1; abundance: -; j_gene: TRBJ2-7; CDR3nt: TGTGCCAGCAGACCACAGGGGCTTAGCTCCTACGAGCAGTACTTC; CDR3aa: CASRPQGLSSYEQYF
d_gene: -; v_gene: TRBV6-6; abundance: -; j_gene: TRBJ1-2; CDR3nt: TGTGCCAGCACATTTGATTCAGGCTATGGCTACACCTTC; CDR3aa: CASTFDSGYGYTF
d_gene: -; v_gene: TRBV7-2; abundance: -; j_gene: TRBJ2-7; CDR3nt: TGTGCCAGCAGCTTAGCCCCCCCAGCCTCCTACGAGCAGTACTTC; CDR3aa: CASSLAPPASYEQYF
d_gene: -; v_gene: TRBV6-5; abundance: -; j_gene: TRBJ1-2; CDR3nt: TGTGCCAGCAGTTACGCGGTGGAGGGGAACTATGGCTACACCTTC; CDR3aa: CASSYAVEGNYGYTF
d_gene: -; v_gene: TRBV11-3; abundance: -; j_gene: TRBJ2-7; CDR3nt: TGTGCCAGCAGCTTTGAACCCCACTCCTACGAGCAGTACTTC; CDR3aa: CASSFEPHSYEQYF
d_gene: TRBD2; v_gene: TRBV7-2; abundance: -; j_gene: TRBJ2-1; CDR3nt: TGTGCCAGCAGGCCCGGACTAGCATTCTCCTACAATGAGCAGTTCTTC; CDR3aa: CASRPGLAFSYNEQFF
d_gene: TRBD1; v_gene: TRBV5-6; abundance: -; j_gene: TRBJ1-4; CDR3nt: TGTGCCAGCAGCTTGGGGCCTAGACAGGGGGAAAAACTGTTTTTT; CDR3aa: CASSLGPRQGEKLFF
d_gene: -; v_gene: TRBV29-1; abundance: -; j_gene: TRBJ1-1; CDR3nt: TGCAGCGTCACTGGGTTTTTGAACACTGAAGCTTTCTTT; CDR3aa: CSVTGFLNTEAFF
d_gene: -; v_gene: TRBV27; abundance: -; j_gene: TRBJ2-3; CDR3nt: TGTTCCGTGGCGGAGAGCCGTACAGATACGCAGTATTTT; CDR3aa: CSVAESRTDTQYF
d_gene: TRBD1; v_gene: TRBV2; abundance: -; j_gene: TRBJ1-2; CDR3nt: TGTGCCAGCAGGTCGGACAGGGGGTTCAACTATGGCTACACCTTC; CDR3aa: CASRSDRGFNYGYTF
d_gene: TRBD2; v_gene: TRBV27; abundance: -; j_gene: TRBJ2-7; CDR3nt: TGTGCCAGCAGTCCGGGGGGACTAGCTCGCTACGAGCAGTACTTC; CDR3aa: CASSPGGLARYEQYF
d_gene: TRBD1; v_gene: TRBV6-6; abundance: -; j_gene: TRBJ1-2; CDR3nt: TGTGCCAGCAGTTTGGGACAGGGCTCCTATGGCTACACCTTC; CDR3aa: CASSLGQGSYGYTF
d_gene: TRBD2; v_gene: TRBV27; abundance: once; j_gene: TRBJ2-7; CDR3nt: TGTGCCAGCAGTTTCACTAGCGACTACGAGCAGTACTTC; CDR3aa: CASSFTSDYEQYF
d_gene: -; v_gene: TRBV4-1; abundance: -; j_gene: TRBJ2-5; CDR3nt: TGCGCCAGCAGCCAAGACAACCCCCTGGGGTCGGAGACCCAGTACTTC; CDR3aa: CASSQDNPLGSETQYF
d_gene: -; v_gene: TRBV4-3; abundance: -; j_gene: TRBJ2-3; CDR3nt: TGCGCCAGCAGCCAAAATGGGGTTACGCAGTATTTT; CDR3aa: CASSQNGVTQYF
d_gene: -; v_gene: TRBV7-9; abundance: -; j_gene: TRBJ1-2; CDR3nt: TGTGCCAGCAGCTGGGGCAGGGTAGATGGCTACACCTTC; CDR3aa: CASSWGRVDGYTF
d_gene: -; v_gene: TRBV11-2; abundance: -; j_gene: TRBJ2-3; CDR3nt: TGTGCCAGCACCTGGGCAGGTAACACAGATACGCAGTATTTT; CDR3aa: CASTWAGNTDTQYF
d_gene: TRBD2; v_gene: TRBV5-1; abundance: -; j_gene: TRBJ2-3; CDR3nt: TGCGCCAGCAGCTTGGCCGCGGGGGGCGCGACAGATACGCAGTATTTT; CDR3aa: CASSLAAGGATDTQYF
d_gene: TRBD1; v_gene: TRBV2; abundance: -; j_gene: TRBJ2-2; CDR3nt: TGTGCCAGGGGACAGGGAGGCGCGAACACCGGGGAGCTGTTTTTT; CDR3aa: CARGQGGANTGELFF
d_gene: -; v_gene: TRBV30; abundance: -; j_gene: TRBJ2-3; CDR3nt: TGTGCCTGGAGTGTACACAGCACAGATACGCAGTATTTT; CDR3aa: CAWSVHSTDTQYF
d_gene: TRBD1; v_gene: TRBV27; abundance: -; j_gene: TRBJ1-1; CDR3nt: TGTGCCAGCAGTTTCAGGGGGTATACTGAAGCTTTCTTT; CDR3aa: CASSFRGYTEAFF
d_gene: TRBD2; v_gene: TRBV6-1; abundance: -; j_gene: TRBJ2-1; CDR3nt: TGTGCCAGCAGTGACCAGCGGGGGAGGGAGCAGTTCTTC; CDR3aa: CASSDQRGREQFF
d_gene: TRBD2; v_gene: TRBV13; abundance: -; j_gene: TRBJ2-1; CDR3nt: TGTGCCAGCAGCTCCCTAGCGGGGGGGCCTGAGCAGTTCTTC; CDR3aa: CASSSLAGGPEQFF
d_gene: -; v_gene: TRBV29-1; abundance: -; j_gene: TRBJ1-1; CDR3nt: TGCAGCGCCGAAGGGAGAAATGGAGCTTTCTTT; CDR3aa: CSAEGRNGAFF
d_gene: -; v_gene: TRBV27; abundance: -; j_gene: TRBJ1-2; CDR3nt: TGTGCCAGCAGTTTATCACCCACATATGGCTACACCTTC; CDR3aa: CASSLSPTYGYTF
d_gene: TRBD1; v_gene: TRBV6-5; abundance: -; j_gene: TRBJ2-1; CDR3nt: TGTGCCAGCAGTTACTCAGGTGGGACAGGGAACAATGAGCAGTTCTTC; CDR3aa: CASSYSGGTGNNEQFF
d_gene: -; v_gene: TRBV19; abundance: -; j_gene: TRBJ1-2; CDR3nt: TGTGCCAGTCGATCACAGGGAGAGGGCTACACCTTC; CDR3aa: CASRSQGEGYTF
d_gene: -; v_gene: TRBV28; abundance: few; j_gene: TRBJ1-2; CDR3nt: TGTGCCAGCAGCGAACGACTGAACTATGGCTACACCTTC; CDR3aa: CASSERLNYGYTF
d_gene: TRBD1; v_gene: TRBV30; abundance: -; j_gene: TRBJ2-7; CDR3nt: TGTGCCTGGAGGACCCCGGGACAGGGGCTCTACGAGCAGTACTTC; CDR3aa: CAWRTPGQGLYEQYF
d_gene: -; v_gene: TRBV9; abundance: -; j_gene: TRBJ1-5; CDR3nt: TGTGCCAGCAGCGGGGGGCCCTCCAATCAGCCCCAGCATTTT; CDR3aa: CASSGGPSNQPQHF
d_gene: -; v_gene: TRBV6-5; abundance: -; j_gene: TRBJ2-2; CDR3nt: TGTGCCAGCAGTCCGCGGGGTGGGTACACCGGGGAGCTGTTTTTT; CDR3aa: CASSPRGGYTGELFF
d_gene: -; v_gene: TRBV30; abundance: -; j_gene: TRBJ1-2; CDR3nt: TGTGCCTGGAGTGTCCTGACAGGCGAAAACAAAGATGGCTACACCTTC; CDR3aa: CAWSVLTGENKDGYTF